This entry lists 10 T cell receptor beta chains sequenced from one sample in a study of T-cell memory formation after mild COVID-19. Using its own MiXCR run on the 5' RACE reads, TCRdb lists one record per CDR3 protein. This table has a few hundred thousand distinct CDR3 sequences, approximately 25% appearing once. Specimen: PBMCs or a T cell subset sorted from them (not recorded which). The receptors derive from an adult woman who had mild COVID-19 (a few samples of this study predate the infection). Cell type and time point are not known.

This clonotype was picked up a small number of times. V usage is TRBV15 and J usage is TRBJ1-1; no clear D gene. Per germline, CDR1 LNHNV and CDR2 YYDKDF (reference sequence). The length of the CDR3 is 14 residues. Trimming pared 4 bases from V and 0 bases from J, leaving 9 bases between. The CDR3 region has the DNA TGTGCCACCAGCACGGGCAGAATGAACACTGAAGCTTTCTTT. Residues: CATSTGRMNTEAFF. The full variable domain, completed using reference TRBV15 and TRBJ1-1, is DAMVIQNPRYQVTQFGKPVTLSCSQTLNHNVMYWYQQKSSQAPKLLFHYYDKDFNNEADTPDNFQSRRPNTSFCFLDIRSPGLGDTAMYLCATSTGRMNTEAFFGQGTRLTVV.

This rearrangement joins TRBV6-5 to TRBJ1-2, with 7 bases lining up with TRBD1. V lost 4 bases, J lost 0 bases, and 11 bases stayed unmatched. The CDR3 covers 17 residues. Germline CDR1 is MNHEY and CDR2 is SVGAGI. CDR3 coding DNA: TGTGCCAGCAGTTCCGGGCAGGGGGTACTAGCTAACTATGGCTACACCTTC. Its translation: CASSSGQGVLANYGYTF.

The chain is built from TRBV7-9 and TRBJ2-3; D possibly matches TRBD1 or TRBD2 (7 bases each). Trimming pared 5 bases from V and 5 bases from J, leaving 20 bases between. Germline values: CDR1 SEHNR, CDR2 FQNEAQ (reference sequence). The CDR3 is 16 amino acids. CDR3 residues: CASSPTSGGVRDTQYF. The DNA for the CDR3 is TGTGCCAGCAGCCCCACCTCAGGGGGGGTAAGAGATACGCAGTATTTT.

The rearrangement joins TRBV29-1 to TRBJ1-2, with 10 positions matching TRBD1. V trimming: 3 bases; J trimming: 2 bases; junction bases outside the gene matches: 15. In germline, CDR1 is SQVTM, CDR2 ANQGSEA. The CDR3 loop spans 18 amino acids. CDR3 sequence: CSVDAGQGLGRPNYGYTF. Here the CDR3 DNA reads TGCAGCGTTGACGCGGGACAGGGGCTGGGCAGGCCCAACTATGGCTACACCTTC. Filled out from reference TRBV29-1 and TRBJ1-2, the complete variable domain reads SAVISQKPSRDICQRGTSLTIQCQVDSQVTMMFWYRQQPGQSLTLIATANQGSEATYESGFVIDKFPISRPNLTFSTLTVSNMSPEDSSIYLCSVDAGQGLGRPNYGYTFGSGTRLTVV.

The chain has TRBV29-1 and TRBJ2-7, with D maybe TRBD2 (6 bases). V was pared by 8 bases and J by 6 bases, with 20 bases between. Germline lookup yields CDR1 SQVTM and CDR2 ANQGSEA. The CDR3 covers 13 residues. In DNA form, the CDR3 reads TGCAGCACCCCTGGGACTTGGGTGGGCGAGCAGTACTTC. This gives the protein CSTPGTWVGEQYF.

The gene calls are TRBV4-1 and TRBJ1-1; a weak D match, TRBD1 (5 bases). This CDR3 contains 17 residues. Germline V gives CDR1 MGHRA, CDR2 YSYEKL. V lost 0 bases and J 6 bases, leaving 20 bases between the germline ends. CDR3 in amino acids: CASSQEVSSGGRAEAFF. For the CDR3, the DNA is TGCGCCAGCAGCCAAGAAGTGTCCTCGGGGGGAAGGGCTGAAGCTTTCTTT.

In this sample, this clonotype turned up a few times. This rearrangement joins TRBV4-2 to TRBJ2-1, with D maybe TRBD1 (6 bases). CDR3 length: 14 residues. Germline V gives CDR1 LGHNA, CDR2 YNFKEQ. V gave up 0 bases and J gave up 6 bases, with 9 bases separating them. This CDR3 is CASSQDDRLNEQFF. The CDR3 nucleotides are TGTGCCAGCAGCCAAGATGACAGGCTCAATGAGCAGTTCTTC.

The V gene is TRBV5-5, the J gene TRBJ2-7; D might be TRBD1 (6 bases). This CDR3 is built from 14 residues. The germline CDR1 and CDR2 sequences are SGHKS and YYEKEE (reference sequence). Trimming cost V 6 bases and J 5 bases, with 18 bases left between them. As DNA, the CDR3 is TGTGCCAGCACTCCTCACAGGGCCCGGGACGAGCAGTACTTC. This translates into CASTPHRARDEQYF.

There are many counts of this clonotype. The chain carries TRBV5-1 and TRBJ2-5; D could derive from TRBD1 or TRBD2 (5 bases each). From germline, CDR1 is SGHRS and CDR2 YFSETQ. V was trimmed by 7 bases and J by 5 bases, leaving 15 bases between them. The CDR3 is 13 amino acids. For the CDR3, the DNA is TGCGCCAGCCACTCGGGACCTGGCGAGACCCAGTACTTC. Translation gives CASHSGPGETQYF.

This clonotype has more than one count but fewer than ten. The chain links TRBV24-1 to TRBJ2-1; unclear D gene. Trimming shortened V by 5 bases and J by 0 bases, and 16 bases separated the two germline ends. CDR3 length: 17 residues. Germline lookup yields CDR1 KGHDR and CDR2 SFDVKD. The DNA of the CDR3 is TGTGCCACCAGTGTGACCGGAAGACCTCACTCCTACAATGAGCAGTTCTTC. Translation: CATSVTGRPHSYNEQFF.